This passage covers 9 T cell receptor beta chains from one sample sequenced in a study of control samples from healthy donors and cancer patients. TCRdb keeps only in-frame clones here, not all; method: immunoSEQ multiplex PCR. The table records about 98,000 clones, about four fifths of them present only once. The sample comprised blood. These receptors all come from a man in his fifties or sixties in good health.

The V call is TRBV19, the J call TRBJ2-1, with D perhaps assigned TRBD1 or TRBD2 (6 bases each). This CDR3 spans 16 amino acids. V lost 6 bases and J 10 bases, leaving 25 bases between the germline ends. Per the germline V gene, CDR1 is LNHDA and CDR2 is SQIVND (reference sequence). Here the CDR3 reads CASSIPSRGGHKEQFF. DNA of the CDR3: TGTGCCAGTAGCATCCCCAGTCGAGGGGGGCATAAAGAGCAGTTCTTC.

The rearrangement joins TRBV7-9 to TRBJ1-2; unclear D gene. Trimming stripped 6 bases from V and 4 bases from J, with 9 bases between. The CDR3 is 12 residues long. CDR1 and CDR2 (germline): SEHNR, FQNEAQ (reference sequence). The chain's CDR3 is CASRGGPYGYTF. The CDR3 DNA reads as TGTGCCAGCAGAGGAGGGCCCTATGGCTACACCTTC.

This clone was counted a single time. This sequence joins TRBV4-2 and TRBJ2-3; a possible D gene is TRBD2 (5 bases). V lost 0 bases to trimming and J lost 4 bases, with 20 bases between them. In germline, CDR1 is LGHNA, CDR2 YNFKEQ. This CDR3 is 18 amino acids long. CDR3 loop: CASSQEGWVAPRADTQYF. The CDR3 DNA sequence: TGTGCCAGCAGCCAAGAGGGGTGGGTAGCGCCACGGGCAGATACGCAGTATTTT.

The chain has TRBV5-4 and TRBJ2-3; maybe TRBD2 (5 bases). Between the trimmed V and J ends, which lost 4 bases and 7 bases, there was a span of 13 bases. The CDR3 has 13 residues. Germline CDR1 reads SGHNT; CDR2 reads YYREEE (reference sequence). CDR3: CASSHPERYTQYF. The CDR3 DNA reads TGTGCCAGCAGCCACCCTGAGCGGTATACGCAGTATTTT.

The CDR3 sequence is CASSNDRVSKSYEQYF. DNA for the CDR3: TGTGCCAGCAGCAACGACAGGGTTAGTAAGTCCTACGAGCAGTACTTC. V usage is TRBV21-1 and J usage is TRBJ2-7; the table names TRBD1, a call not compared with the DNA. TRBV21-1 has pseudogene status. CDR3 length: 16 residues.

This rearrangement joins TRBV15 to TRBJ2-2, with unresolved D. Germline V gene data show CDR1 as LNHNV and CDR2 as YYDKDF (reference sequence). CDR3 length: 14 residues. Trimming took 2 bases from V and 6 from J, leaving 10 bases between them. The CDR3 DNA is TGTGCCACCAGCAGAATCCTCCCCCCCGGGGAGCTGTTTTTT. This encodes CATSRILPPGELFF. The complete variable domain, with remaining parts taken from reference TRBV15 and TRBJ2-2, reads DAMVIQNPRYQVTQFGKPVTLSCSQTLNHNVMYWYQQKSSQAPKLLFHYYDKDFNNEADTPDNFQSRRPNTSFCFLDIRSPGLGDTAMYLCATSRILPPGELFFGEGSRLTVL.

CDR3 nucleotide sequence: TGTGCCAGCAGCCCGCGGGGGGATCCCTACAATGAGCAGTTCTTC. It encodes CASSPRGDPYNEQFF. This rearrangement joins TRBV7-9 to TRBJ2-1, with 8 bases aligning to TRBD2. There are 15 residues in the CDR3. Trimming took 5 bases from V and 2 from J; bases not matched to a gene: 5. The V gene's germline CDR1 is SEHNR and CDR2 FQNEAQ (reference sequence).

For the CDR3, the DNA is TGTGCCTGGACAGCCTCCTATAATTCACCCCTCCACTTT. Its translation is CAWTASYNSPLHF. The rearrangement links TRBV30 to TRBJ1-6; D is unresolved. Looked up from germline, CDR1 is GTSNPN and CDR2 is SVGIG (reference sequence). The ends were cut back, 4 bases at V and 0 bases at J, with 4 bases in the middle. This CDR3 contains 13 residues.

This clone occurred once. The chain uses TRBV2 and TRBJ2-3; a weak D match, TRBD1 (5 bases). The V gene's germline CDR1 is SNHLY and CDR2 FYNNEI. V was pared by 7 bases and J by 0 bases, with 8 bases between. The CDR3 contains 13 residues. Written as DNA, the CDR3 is TGTGCCAGCAACCAGGGCAGCACAGATACGCAGTATTTT. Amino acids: CASNQGSTDTQYF.